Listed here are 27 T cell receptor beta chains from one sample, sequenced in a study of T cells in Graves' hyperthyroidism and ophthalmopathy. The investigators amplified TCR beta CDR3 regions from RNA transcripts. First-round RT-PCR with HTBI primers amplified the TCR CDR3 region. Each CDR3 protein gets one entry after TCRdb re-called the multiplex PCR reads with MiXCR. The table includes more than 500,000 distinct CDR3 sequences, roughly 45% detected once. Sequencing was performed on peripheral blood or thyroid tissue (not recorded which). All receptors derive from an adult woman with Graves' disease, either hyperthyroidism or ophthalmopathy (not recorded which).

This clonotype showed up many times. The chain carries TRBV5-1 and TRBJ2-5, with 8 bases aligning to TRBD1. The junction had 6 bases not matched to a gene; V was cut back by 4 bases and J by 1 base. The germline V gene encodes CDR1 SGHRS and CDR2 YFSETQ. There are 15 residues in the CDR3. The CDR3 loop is CASSQLGQAQETQYF. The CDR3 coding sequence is TGCGCCAGCAGCCAGCTGGGACAGGCCCAAGAGACCCAGTACTTC.

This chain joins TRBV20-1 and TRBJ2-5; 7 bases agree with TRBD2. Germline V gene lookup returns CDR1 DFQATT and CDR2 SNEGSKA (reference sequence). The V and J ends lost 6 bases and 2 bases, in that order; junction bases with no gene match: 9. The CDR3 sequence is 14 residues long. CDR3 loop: CSATGGGRQETQYF. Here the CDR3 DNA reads TGCAGTGCCACGGGGGGAGGACGGCAAGAGACCCAGTACTTC.

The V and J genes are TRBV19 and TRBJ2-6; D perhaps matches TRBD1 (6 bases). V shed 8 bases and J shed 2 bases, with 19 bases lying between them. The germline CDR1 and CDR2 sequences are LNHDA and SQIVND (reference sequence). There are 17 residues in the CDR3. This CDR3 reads CASARTGLITGANVLTF. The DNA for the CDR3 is TGTGCCAGTGCACGCACAGGGTTGATCACTGGGGCCAACGTCCTGACTTTC.

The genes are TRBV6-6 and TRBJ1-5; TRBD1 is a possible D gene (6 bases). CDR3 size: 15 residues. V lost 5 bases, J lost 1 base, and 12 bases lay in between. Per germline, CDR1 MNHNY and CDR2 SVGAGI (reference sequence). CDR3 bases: TGTGCCAGCAGTGAACTCACAGGGAGCAATCAGCCCCAGCATTTT. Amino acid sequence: CASSELTGSNQPQHF.

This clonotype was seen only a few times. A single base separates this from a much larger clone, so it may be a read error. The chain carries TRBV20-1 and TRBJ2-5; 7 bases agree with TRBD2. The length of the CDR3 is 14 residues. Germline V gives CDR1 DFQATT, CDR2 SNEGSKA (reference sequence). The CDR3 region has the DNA TGCAGTGCTGGAGAGCCGAGCGGGAAAGAGACCCAGTACTTC. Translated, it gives CSAGEPSGKETQYF.

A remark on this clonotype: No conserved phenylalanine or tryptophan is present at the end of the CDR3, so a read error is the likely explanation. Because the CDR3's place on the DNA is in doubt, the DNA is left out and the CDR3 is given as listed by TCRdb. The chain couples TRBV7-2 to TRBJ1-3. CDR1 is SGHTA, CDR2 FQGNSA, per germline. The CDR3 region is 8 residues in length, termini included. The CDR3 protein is CASSLSIT.

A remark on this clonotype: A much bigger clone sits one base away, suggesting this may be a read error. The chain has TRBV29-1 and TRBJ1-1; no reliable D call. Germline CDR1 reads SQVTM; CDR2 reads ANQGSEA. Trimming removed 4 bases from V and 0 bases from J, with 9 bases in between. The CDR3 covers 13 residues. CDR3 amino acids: CSVGGGLNTEAFF. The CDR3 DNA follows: TGCAGCGTTGGAGGCGGGCTGAACACTGAAGCTTTCTTT.

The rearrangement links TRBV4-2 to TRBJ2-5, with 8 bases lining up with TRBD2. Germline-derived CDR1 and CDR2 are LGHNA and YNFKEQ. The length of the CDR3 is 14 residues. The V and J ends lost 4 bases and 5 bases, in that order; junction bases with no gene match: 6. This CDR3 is CASSRGRSSETQYF. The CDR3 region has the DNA TGTGCCAGCAGCCGCGGGAGGTCTTCGGAGACCCAGTACTTC.

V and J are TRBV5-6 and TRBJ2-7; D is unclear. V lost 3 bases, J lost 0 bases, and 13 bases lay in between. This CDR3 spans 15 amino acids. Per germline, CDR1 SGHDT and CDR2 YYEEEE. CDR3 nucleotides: TGTGCCAGCAGCTCTCCTGCCAGGAGCTCCTACGAGCAGTACTTC. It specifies CASSSPARSSYEQYF.

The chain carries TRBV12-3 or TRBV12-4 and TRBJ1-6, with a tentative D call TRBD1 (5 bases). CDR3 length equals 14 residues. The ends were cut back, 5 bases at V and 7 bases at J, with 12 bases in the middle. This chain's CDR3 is CASSDGHPNSPLHF. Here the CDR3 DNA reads TGTGCCAGCAGTGATGGACATCCAAATTCACCCCTCCACTTT.

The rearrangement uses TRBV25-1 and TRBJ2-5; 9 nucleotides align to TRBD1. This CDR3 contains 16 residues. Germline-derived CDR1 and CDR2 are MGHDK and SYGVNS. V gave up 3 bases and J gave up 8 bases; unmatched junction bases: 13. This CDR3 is CASSDVPGQGKQTQYF. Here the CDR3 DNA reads TGTGCCAGCAGTGATGTTCCGGGACAGGGAAAGCAAACCCAGTACTTC.

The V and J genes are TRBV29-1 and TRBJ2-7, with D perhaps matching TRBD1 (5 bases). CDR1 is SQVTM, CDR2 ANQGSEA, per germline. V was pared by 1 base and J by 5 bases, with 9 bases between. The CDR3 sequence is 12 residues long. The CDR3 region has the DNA TGCAGCGTTGAAGGGGGCGTGAACGAGCAGTACTTC. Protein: CSVEGGVNEQYF.

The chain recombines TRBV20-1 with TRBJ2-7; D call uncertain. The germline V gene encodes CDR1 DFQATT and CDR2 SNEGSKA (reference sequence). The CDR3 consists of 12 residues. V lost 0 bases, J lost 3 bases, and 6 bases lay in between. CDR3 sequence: CSAREDHYEQYF. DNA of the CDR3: TGCAGTGCTAGAGAGGACCACTACGAGCAGTACTTC.

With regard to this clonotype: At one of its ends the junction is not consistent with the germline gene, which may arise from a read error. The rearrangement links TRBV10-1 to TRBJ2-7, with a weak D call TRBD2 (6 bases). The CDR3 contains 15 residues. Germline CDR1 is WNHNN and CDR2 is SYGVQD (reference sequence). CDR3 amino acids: CASSEFGRDSHEQYF. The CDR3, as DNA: TGCGCCAGCAGTGAGTTCGGCAGGGACTCCCACGAGCAGTACTTC.

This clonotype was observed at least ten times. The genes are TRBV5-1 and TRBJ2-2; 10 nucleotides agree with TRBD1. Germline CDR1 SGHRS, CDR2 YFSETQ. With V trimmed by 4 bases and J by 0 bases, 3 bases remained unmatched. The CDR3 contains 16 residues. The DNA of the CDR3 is TGCGCCAGCAGCACGGGACAGGGGACGAACACCGGGGAGCTGTTTTTT. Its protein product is CASSTGQGTNTGELFF.

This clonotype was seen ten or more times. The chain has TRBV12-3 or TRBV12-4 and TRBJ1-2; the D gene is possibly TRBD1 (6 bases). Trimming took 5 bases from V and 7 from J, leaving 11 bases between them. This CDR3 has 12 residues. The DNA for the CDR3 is TGTGCCAGCAGTACAGGGCTGGCTGGCTACACCTTC. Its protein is CASSTGLAGYTF.

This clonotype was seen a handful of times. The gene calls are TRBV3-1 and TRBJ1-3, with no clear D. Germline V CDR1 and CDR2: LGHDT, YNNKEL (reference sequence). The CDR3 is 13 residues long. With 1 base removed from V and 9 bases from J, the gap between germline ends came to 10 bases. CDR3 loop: CASSQGFGGTIYF. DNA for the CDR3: TGTGCCAGCAGCCAAGGTTTCGGCGGCACCATATATTTT.

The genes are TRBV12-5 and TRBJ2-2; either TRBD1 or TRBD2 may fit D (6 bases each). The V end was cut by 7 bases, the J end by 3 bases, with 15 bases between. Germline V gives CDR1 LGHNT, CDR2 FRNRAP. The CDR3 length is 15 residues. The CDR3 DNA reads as TGTGCTAGTGCCGGGGGAGAGGGGGACACCGGGGAGCTGTTTTTT. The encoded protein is CASAGGEGDTGELFF.

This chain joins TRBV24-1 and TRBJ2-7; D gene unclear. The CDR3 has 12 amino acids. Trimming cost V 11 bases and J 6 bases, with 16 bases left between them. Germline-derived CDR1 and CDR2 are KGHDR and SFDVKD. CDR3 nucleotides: TGTGCCAGCAGCCCCAACGAGAGCGAGCAGTACTTC. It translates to CASSPNESEQYF.

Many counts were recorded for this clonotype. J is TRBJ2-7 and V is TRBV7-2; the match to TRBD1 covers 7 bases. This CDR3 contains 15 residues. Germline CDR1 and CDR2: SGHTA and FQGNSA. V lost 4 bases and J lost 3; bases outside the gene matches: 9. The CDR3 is CASSSRDRGFYEQYF. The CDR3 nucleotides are TGTGCCAGCAGCTCCCGGGACAGAGGCTTCTACGAGCAGTACTTC.

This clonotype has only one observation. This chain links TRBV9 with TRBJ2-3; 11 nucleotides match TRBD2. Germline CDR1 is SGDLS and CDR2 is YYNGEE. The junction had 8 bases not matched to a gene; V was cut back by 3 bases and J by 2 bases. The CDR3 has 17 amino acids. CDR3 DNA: TGTGCCAGCAGCGGGACGGCGACTAGCGGGGACACAGATACGCAGTATTTT. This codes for CASSGTATSGDTDTQYF. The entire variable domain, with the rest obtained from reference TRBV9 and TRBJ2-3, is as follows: DSGVTQTPKHLITATGQRVTLRCSPRSGDLSVYWYQQSLDQGLQFLIQYYNGEERAKGNILERFSAQQFPDLHSELNLSSLELGDSALYFCASSGTATSGDTDTQYFGPGTRLTVL.

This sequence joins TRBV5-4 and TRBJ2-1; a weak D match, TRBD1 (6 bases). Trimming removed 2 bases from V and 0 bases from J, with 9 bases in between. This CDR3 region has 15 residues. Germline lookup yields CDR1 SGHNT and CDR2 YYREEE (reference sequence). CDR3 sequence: CASSFGQSSYNEQFF. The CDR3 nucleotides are TGTGCCAGCAGCTTCGGACAGAGCTCCTACAATGAGCAGTTCTTC.

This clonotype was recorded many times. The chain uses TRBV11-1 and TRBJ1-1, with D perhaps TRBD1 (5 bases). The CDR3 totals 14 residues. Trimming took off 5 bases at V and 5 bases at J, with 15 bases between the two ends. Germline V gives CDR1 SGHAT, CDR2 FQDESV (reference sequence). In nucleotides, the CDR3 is TGTGCCAGCAGCCTTACTCAGGGAGGAACTGAAGCTTTCTTT. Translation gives CASSLTQGGTEAFF.

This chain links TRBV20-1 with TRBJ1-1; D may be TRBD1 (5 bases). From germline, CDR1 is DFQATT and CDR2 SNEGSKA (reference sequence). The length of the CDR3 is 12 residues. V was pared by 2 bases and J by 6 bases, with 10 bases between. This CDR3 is CSARPGVPEAFF. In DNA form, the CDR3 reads TGCAGTGCTAGACCGGGGGTTCCTGAAGCTTTCTTT.

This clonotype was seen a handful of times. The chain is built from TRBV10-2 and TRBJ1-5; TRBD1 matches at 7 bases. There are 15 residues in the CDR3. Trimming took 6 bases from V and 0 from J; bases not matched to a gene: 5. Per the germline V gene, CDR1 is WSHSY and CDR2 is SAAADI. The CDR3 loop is CASRAGTASNQPQHF. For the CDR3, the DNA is TGCGCCAGCAGGGCCGGGACAGCTAGCAATCAGCCCCAGCATTTT.

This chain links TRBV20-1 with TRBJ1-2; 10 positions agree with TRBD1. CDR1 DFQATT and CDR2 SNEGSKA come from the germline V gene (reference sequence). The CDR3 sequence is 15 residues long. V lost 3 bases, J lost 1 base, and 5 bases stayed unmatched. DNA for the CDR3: TGCAGTGCTAGGAAGACAGGGGGCGGTAACTATGGCTACACCTTC. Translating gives CSARKTGGGNYGYTF.

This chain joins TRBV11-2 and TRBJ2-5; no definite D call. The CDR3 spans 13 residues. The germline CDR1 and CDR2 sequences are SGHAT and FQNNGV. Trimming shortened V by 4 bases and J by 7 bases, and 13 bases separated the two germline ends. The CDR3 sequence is CASSYTMAGTQYF. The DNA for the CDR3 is TGTGCCAGCAGCTATACGATGGCCGGGACCCAGTACTTC.